Listed below are T cell receptor beta chains from one sample, sequenced in a study of shared clonotypes between healthy human individuals. Some clones are missing from TCRdb's copy, which holds only in-frame ones; the method was immunoSEQ multiplex PCR. Of about 2.1 million clones detected, roughly 95% appear once; the ten largest clones hold over 1.5%. Sequencing input: naive CD8+ T cells from PBMCs. These receptors were collected from a man aged 18 to 30 in good health. Some clones in this sample may be carry-over from other donors' samples. Each CDR3 is given with its conserved first and last residue. D genes are given only for firm matches. Expanded clones get a size class; other rows say once, few or many, or leave the size out.

size: -; J: TRBJ2-1; D: -; V: TRBV2; DNA: TGTGCCAGCAGGCCCGCGGGCGGGAACCCCAATGAGCAGTTCTTC; CDR3: CASRPAGGNPNEQFF
size: -; J: TRBJ1-4; D: -; V: TRBV19; DNA: TGTGCCAGTAGTATGCCTGCGGCAGTCGGACTGTTTTTT; CDR3: CASSMPAAVGLFF
size: -; J: TRBJ2-7; D: TRBD1; V: TRBV5-4; DNA: TGTGCCAGCAGCCATACAGGGACAGGGCACCGGGAGCAGTACTTC; CDR3: CASSHTGTGHREQYF
size: -; J: TRBJ2-5; D: -; V: TRBV14; DNA: TGTGCCAGCAGCCAAGGGGACAACCCCCTGCGGGAGACCCAGTACTTC; CDR3: CASSQGDNPLRETQYF
size: -; J: TRBJ2-7; D: TRBD2; V: TRBV9; DNA: TGTGCCAGCAGCGTAGGAGGCGGGAGCGAGCAGTACTTC; CDR3: CASSVGGGSEQYF
size: -; J: TRBJ2-7; D: -; V: TRBV7-8; DNA: TGTGCCAGCAGCAACAGGGAATGGAGCTCCTACGAGCAGTACTTC; CDR3: CASSNREWSSYEQYF
size: -; J: TRBJ2-7; D: TRBD1; V: TRBV7-8; DNA: TGTGCCAGCAGCTTAGAGCCAGGGGGCGGTTACGAGCAGTACTTC; CDR3: CASSLEPGGGYEQYF
size: -; J: TRBJ2-7; D: -; V: TRBV10-2; DNA: TGCGCCAGCAGTGAGTCAGGGACCTACGAGCAGTACTTC; CDR3: CASSESGTYEQYF
size: -; J: TRBJ2-7; D: TRBD1; V: TRBV11-2; DNA: TGTGCCAGCAGTAGGACAGGGATCAGCTACGAGCAGTACTTC; CDR3: CASSRTGISYEQYF
size: -; J: TRBJ2-7; D: -; V: TRBV6-5; DNA: TGTGCCAGCAGTTACAGGGGCCCCAACGAGCAGTACTTC; CDR3: CASSYRGPNEQYF
size: once; J: TRBJ2-7; D: TRBD1; V: TRBV7-9; DNA: TGTGCCAGCAGCTTCTCCTCGGGCGGAACAGGGGACTACGAGCAGTACTTC; CDR3: CASSFSSGGTGDYEQYF
size: -; J: TRBJ2-5; D: TRBD1; V: TRBV5-1; DNA: TGCGCCAGCAGCTTGTCGCTGACAGGGTCTCTCCCGGAGACCCAGTACTTC; CDR3: CASSLSLTGSLPETQYF
size: -; J: TRBJ2-3; D: TRBD2; V: TRBV2; DNA: TGTGCCAGCAGTGAGAGACATCTAGCGGTCGACACAGATACGCAGTATTTT; CDR3: CASSERHLAVDTDTQYF
size: -; J: TRBJ2-3; D: -; V: TRBV19; DNA: TGTGCCAGTAGTATATCGGGAAAGGGAGGAAGCACAGATACGCAGTATTTT; CDR3: CASSISGKGGSTDTQYF
size: -; J: TRBJ2-5; D: -; V: TRBV7-9; DNA: TGTGCCAGCAGCCCCGGGGTGCGGGAATGGGATGAGACCCAGTACTTC; CDR3: CASSPGVREWDETQYF
size: few; J: TRBJ1-5; D: -; V: TRBV27; DNA: TGTGCCAGCAGTTCATATAGCAATCAGCCCCAGCATTTT; CDR3: CASSSYSNQPQHF
size: -; J: TRBJ2-7; D: TRBD1; V: TRBV4-1; DNA: TGCGCCAGCAGCCTCCGGGACAGGGGTCACGAGCAGTACTTC; CDR3: CASSLRDRGHEQYF
size: -; J: TRBJ2-1; D: -; V: TRBV27; DNA: TGTGCCAGCAGTTTATCACAGGGCCCCTACAATGAGCAGTTCTTC; CDR3: CASSLSQGPYNEQFF
size: -; J: TRBJ2-7; D: TRBD2; V: TRBV5-1; DNA: TGCGCCAGCAGCTCGGTTTCGGTGCACTCTAGCGGTCCGGACGAGCAGTACTTC; CDR3: CASSSVSVHSSGPDEQYF